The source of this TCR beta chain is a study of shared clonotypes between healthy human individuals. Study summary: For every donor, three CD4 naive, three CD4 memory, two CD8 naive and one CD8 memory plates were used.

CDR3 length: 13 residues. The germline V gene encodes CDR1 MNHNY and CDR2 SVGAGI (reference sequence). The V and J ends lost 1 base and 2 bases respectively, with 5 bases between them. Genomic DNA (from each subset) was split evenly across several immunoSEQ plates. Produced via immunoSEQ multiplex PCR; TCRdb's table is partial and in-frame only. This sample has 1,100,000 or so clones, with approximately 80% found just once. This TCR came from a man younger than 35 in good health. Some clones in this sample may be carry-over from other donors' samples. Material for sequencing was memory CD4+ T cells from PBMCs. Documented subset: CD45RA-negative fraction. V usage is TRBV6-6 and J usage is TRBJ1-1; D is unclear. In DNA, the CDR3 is TGTGCCAGCAGTTACTTCCAAAACACTGAAGCTTTCTTT. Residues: CASSYFQNTEAFF.